These 32 T cell receptor beta chains were all obtained from the same sample, sequenced in a study of blood T cell repertoires in COVID-19. TCRdb keeps only in-frame clones here, not all; method: immunoSEQ multiplex PCR. The sample lists a few hundred thousand clones, 85% to 90% occurring once. What was sequenced was peripheral blood. Receptors were obtained from a woman in her 30s with COVID-19, enrolled during active disease.

This rearrangement joins TRBV14 to TRBJ2-5; 8 bases match TRBD2. With V trimmed by 6 bases and J by 13 bases, 13 bases remained unmatched. The CDR3 is made up of 13 amino acids. Looked up from germline, CDR1 is SGHDN and CDR2 is FVKESK. The CDR3 protein is CASRGPGGASLYF. CDR3 coding DNA: TGTGCCAGCAGAGGACCCGGGGGGGCGTCGCTGTACTTC.

The chain recombines TRBV6-1 with TRBJ1-1; no clear D. The CDR3 sequence is 15 residues long. Germline loops: CDR1 MNHNS, CDR2 SASEGT. Between the trimmed V and J ends, which lost 1 base and 7 bases, there was a span of 16 bases. CDR3 amino acids: CASSEVLLSFHEAFF. In DNA, the CDR3 is TGTGCCAGCAGTGAAGTGCTCCTGAGCTTTCATGAAGCTTTCTTT.

The chain recombines TRBV11-2 with TRBJ1-2, with D maybe TRBD1 (6 bases). The V end lost 8 bases, the J end lost 4 bases, and 14 bases lay between the germline ends. CDR1 is SGHAT and CDR2 is FQNNGV in the germline V gene. The CDR3 is 13 residues long. The CDR3 DNA reads TGTGCCAGCTCTCGAGGACAGCTCTATGGCTACACCTTC. Encoded protein: CASSRGQLYGYTF.

The V gene is TRBV30, the J gene TRBJ1-4; 7 positions match TRBD1. V shed 3 bases and J 3 bases; nucleotides not matched to a gene: 10. Germline V gives CDR1 GTSNPN, CDR2 SVGIG (reference sequence). The CDR3 contains 16 residues. The CDR3 loop is CAWRVTGELANEKLFF. CDR3 bases: TGTGCCTGGAGGGTTACAGGGGAGTTGGCTAATGAAAAACTGTTTTTT. Supplemented by reference TRBV30 and TRBJ1-4, the full variable domain reads SQTIHQWPATLVQPVGSPLSLECTVEGTSNPNLYWYRQAAGRGLQLLFYSVGIGQISSEVPQNLSASRPQDRQFILSSKKLLLSDSGFYLCAWRVTGELANEKLFFGSGTQLSVL.

The gene calls are TRBV6-4 and TRBJ2-3; D possibly corresponds to TRBD1 (5 bases). V was pared by 2 bases and J by 2 bases, with 5 bases between. This CDR3 is built from 13 residues. Germline values: CDR1 MRHNA, CDR2 SNTAGT. CDR3 sequence (DNA): TGTGCCAGCAGTGACGGGGCCACAGATACGCAGTATTTT. It encodes CASSDGATDTQYF.

J is TRBJ2-7 and V is TRBV18; 8 bases agree with TRBD1. CDR3 length: 16 amino acids. The J segment lost 3 bases and the V segment lost 3 bases, leaving 10 bases of the junction unmatched. The germline V gene has CDR1 KGHSH and CDR2 LQKENI. The CDR3 DNA is TGTGCCAGCTCACCGAGACCCGGGACAGGCGACTACGAGCAGTACTTC. Its protein is CASSPRPGTGDYEQYF.

The rearrangement links TRBV27 to TRBJ1-2, with D unresolved. The CDR3 is made up of 13 amino acids. Trimming shortened V by 3 bases and J by 7 bases, and 12 bases separated the two germline ends. Germline V gene sequence: CDR1 MNHEY, CDR2 SMNVEV (reference sequence). The CDR3 protein is CASSFTGISGYTF. In DNA form, the CDR3 reads TGTGCCAGCAGTTTTACGGGGATTAGTGGCTACACCTTC.

The chain joins TRBV3-1 (or the pseudogene TRBV3-2) to TRBJ2-2; D unresolved. The CDR3 runs to 16 residues. Looked up from germline, CDR1 is LGHDT and CDR2 is YNNKEL (reference sequence). The V end was cut by 0 bases, the J end by 3 bases, with 11 bases between. The CDR3 DNA reads TGTGCCAGCAGCCAAGATCGAGGCCGATACACCGGGGAGCTGTTTTTT. Its translation: CASSQDRGRYTGELFF.

The CDR3 bases are TGTGCCAGTAGTATAAGAGGGGGCATCAATCAGCCCCAGCATTTT. Encoded protein: CASSIRGGINQPQHF. The genes are TRBV19 and TRBJ1-5; 7 bases are a match to TRBD1. J was trimmed by 3 bases and V by 2 bases; bases with no gene match: 4. Germline CDR1 and CDR2: LNHDA and SQIVND (reference sequence). The CDR3 totals 15 residues.

The chain carries TRBV30 and TRBJ1-1; weak D call: TRBD1 (6 bases). The CDR3 spans 14 residues. Germline lookup yields CDR1 GTSNPN and CDR2 SVGIG (reference sequence). Trimming took 1 base from V and 8 from J, leaving 17 bases between them. The CDR3 DNA sequence: TGTGCCTGGAGTGGTCGGCAGAGGGGGTGGGAAGCTTTCTTT. This codes for CAWSGRQRGWEAFF.

The chain carries TRBV29-1 and TRBJ2-5; D is perhaps TRBD1 (7 bases). The CDR3 has 14 residues. Looked up from germline, CDR1 is SQVTM and CDR2 is ANQGSEA. Trimming took 4 bases from V and 5 from J, leaving 17 bases between them. Here the CDR3 DNA reads TGCAGCGTTGGGGCCGGAGGGGGCGAGGAGACCCAGTACTTC. Its protein is CSVGAGGGEETQYF.

The chain is built from TRBV19 and TRBJ2-2; weak D call: TRBD1 (6 bases). The length of the CDR3 is 14 residues. The V and J ends lost 10 bases and 0 bases respectively, with 12 bases between them. Germline loops: CDR1 LNHDA, CDR2 SQIVND (reference sequence). The CDR3 region is CAIRDKTNTGELFF. The CDR3 DNA reads TGTGCCATCCGGGACAAGACGAACACCGGGGAGCTGTTTTTT.

The chain joins TRBV7-8 to TRBJ1-1; TRBD1 might be the D (6 bases). The CDR3 runs 14 residues. Trimming took 4 bases from V and 4 from J, leaving 13 bases between them. Germline assignment: CDR1 SGHVS and CDR2 FQNEAQ. This CDR3 is CASSYGQTITEAFF. The CDR3 region has the DNA TGTGCCAGCAGCTATGGACAGACCATCACTGAAGCTTTCTTT.

The rearrangement links TRBV5-1 to TRBJ2-7, with 9 nucleotides matching TRBD1. Losses at the gene ends were 4 bases for V and 5 bases for J; bases not matched to a gene: 10. Germline values: CDR1 SGHRS, CDR2 YFSETQ. The length of the CDR3 is 15 residues. The CDR3 coding sequence is TGCGCCAGCAGCCTTACGGGACAGGGTGTCCACGAGCAGTACTTC. Protein product: CASSLTGQGVHEQYF.

Only a few counts were recorded for this clone. V gene TRBV23-1 combines with J gene TRBJ1-5; D remains ambiguous. TRBV23-1 is reported as an ORF; its role is uncertain. CDR3 length: 14 residues. The V end was cut by 3 bases, the J end by 0 bases, with 6 bases between. CDR3 amino acids: CASSHQYSNQPQHF. In DNA form, the CDR3 reads TGCGCCAGCAGTCACCAGTATAGCAATCAGCCCCAGCATTTT.

The count of this clone is one. The chain couples TRBV6-1 to TRBJ2-3; 7 bases line up with TRBD2. This CDR3 has 17 residues. Germline trimming cut 4 bases from V and 5 bases from J; bases unmatched to any gene: 15. Germline CDR1 MNHNS, CDR2 SASEGT. CDR3 bases: TGTGCCAGCAGTGTCCTGGTGGACCCCGAGCGGGGAGATACGCAGTATTTT. It specifies CASSVLVDPERGDTQYF.

The sample holds one count of this clone. The same CDR3 is also encoded by other DNA sequences in this sample. The chain combines TRBV5-1 with TRBJ2-7; TRBD1 matches at 8 bases. The CDR3 spans 13 residues. J gave up 4 bases and V 2 bases, and 2 bases lay outside the gene matches. The germline CDR1 and CDR2 sequences are SGHRS and YFSETQ. CDR3 nucleotides: TGCGCCAGCAGCTTAGACAGGGGTTACGAGCAGTACTTC. Its protein is CASSLDRGYEQYF.

The J gene is TRBJ1-1, the V gene TRBV6-1, with TRBD1 matching over 8 bases. Per germline, CDR1 MNHNS and CDR2 SASEGT. V shed 2 bases and J 4 bases; nucleotides not matched to a gene: 9. The CDR3 runs 16 residues. The CDR3 here is CASSERGRGQVTEAFF. The CDR3 DNA reads TGTGCCAGCAGTGAAAGGGGCAGGGGGCAGGTCACTGAAGCTTTCTTT.

The rearrangement joins TRBV28 to TRBJ2-1, with TRBD2 matching 11 bases. The trim removed 8 bases at V and 3 bases at J, leaving 3 bases unmatched. Per germline, CDR1 MDHEN and CDR2 SYDVKM. The CDR3 extends over 14 amino acids. CDR3 nucleotides: TGTGCCAGCCGACTAGCGGGGCTCTACAATGAGCAGTTCTTC. Translation: CASRLAGLYNEQFF. Full variable domain (remainder filled in from reference TRBV28 and TRBJ2-1): DVKVTQSSRYLVKRTGEKVFLECVQDMDHENMFWYRQDPGLGLRLIYFSYDVKMKEKGDIPEGYSVSREKKERFSLILESASTNQTSMYLCASRLAGLYNEQFFGPGTRLTVL.

This chain connects TRBV28 to TRBJ1-4; D is ambiguous. With 2 bases removed from V and 8 bases from J, the gap between germline ends came to 9 bases. This CDR3 comprises 13 residues. CDR1 is MDHEN and CDR2 is SYDVKM in the germline V gene. The DNA of the CDR3 is TGTGCCAGCAGTTTACCGAGACTCGAAAAACTGTTTTTT. Encoded protein: CASSLPRLEKLFF.

This clone was recorded only once. The chain employs TRBV7-8 and TRBJ1-5; possibly TRBD1 for D (6 bases). Germline loops: CDR1 SGHVS, CDR2 FQNEAQ. The length of the CDR3 is 15 residues. Trimming pared 1 base from V and 6 bases from J, leaving 13 bases between. The CDR3 DNA follows: TGTGCCAGCAGCTTAGACCACAGGGCAGTTCAGCCCCAGCATTTT. Amino acids: CASSLDHRAVQPQHF. Drawing the rest from reference TRBV7-8 and TRBJ1-5, the complete variable domain is GAGVSQSPRYKVAKRGQDVALRCDPISGHVSLFWYQQALGQGPEFLTYFQNEAQLDKSGLPSDRFFAERPEGSVSTLKIQRTQQEDSAVYLCASSLDHRAVQPQHFGDGTRLSIL.

A few counts support this clone. V gene TRBV4-1 combines with J gene TRBJ2-3; no firm D call. Trimming stripped 1 base from V and 2 bases from J, with 4 bases between. The CDR3 extends over 13 amino acids. Germline V lookup: CDR1 MGHRA, CDR2 YSYEKL. This CDR3 reads CASSQGATDTQYF. CDR3 DNA: TGCGCCAGCAGCCAAGGGGCCACAGATACGCAGTATTTT.

This chain connects TRBV7-9 to TRBJ1-2; D gene unclear. This CDR3 region has 14 residues. V shed 1 base and J shed 7 bases, with 13 bases lying between them. Germline CDR1 reads SEHNR; CDR2 reads FQNEAQ (reference sequence). This CDR3 is CASSLVMTNGGYTF. CDR3 nucleotides: TGTGCCAGCAGCTTAGTCATGACAAACGGTGGCTACACCTTC.

The chain is built from TRBV6-1 and TRBJ2-7, with 8 bases fitting TRBD1. Germline CDR1 is MNHNS and CDR2 is SASEGT. Trimming removed 3 bases from V and 5 bases from J; junction bases left unmatched: 6. The CDR3 is made up of 14 amino acids. Written as DNA, the CDR3 is TGTGCCAGCAGTGAGGACAGGGTAAAGCACGAGCAGTACTTC. Its translation is CASSEDRVKHEQYF.

The genes are TRBV29-1 and TRBJ1-1; the D is unclear. Per the germline V gene, CDR1 is SQVTM and CDR2 is ANQGSEA. The CDR3 totals 13 residues. The V end lost 5 bases, the J end lost 4 bases, and 14 bases lay between the germline ends. CDR3 bases: TGCAGCGTTAAAAACGGACTGGGCACTGAAGCTTTCTTT. Protein sequence: CSVKNGLGTEAFF.

V gene TRBV18 combines with J gene TRBJ1-1, with D unclear. The CDR3 totals 15 residues. Germline lookup yields CDR1 KGHSH and CDR2 LQKENI. The V gene lost 4 bases and the J gene lost 11 bases, with 23 bases spanning the gap. DNA for the CDR3: TGTGCCAGCTCACGGACTCAAAGGACGGAAAACGGGGCTTTCTTT. It encodes CASSRTQRTENGAFF.

This chain uses TRBV5-1 with TRBJ2-7; D might be TRBD1 (6 bases). Germline CDR1 reads SGHRS; CDR2 reads YFSETQ. The CDR3 consists of 14 residues. V was clipped by 2 bases and J by 4 bases, with 13 bases between them. Here the CDR3 DNA reads TGCGCCAGCAGCTTCGGGACACGAGCGTACGAGCAGTACTTC. It encodes CASSFGTRAYEQYF. Combining the CDR3 with reference TRBV5-1 and TRBJ2-7 gives the whole variable domain KAGVTQTPRYLIKTRGQQVTLSCSPISGHRSVSWYQQTPGQGLQFLFEYFSETQRNKGNFPGRFSGRQFSNSRSEMNVSTLELGDSALYLCASSFGTRAYEQYFGPGTRLTVT.

CDR3 nucleotides: TGCAGCGTTGGTATTCAGTATACCACAGATACGCAGTATTTT. Translating it yields CSVGIQYTTDTQYF. The chain combines TRBV29-1 with TRBJ2-3, with unresolved D. V lost 4 bases and J lost 2, with 13 bases in between. The germline V gene encodes CDR1 SQVTM and CDR2 ANQGSEA. The CDR3 is 14 residues long.

This chain links TRBV2 with TRBJ2-5; 9 positions agree with TRBD2. The germline V gene encodes CDR1 SNHLY and CDR2 FYNNEI. This CDR3 contains 16 residues. V dropped 0 bases and J dropped 5; count of bases not matched to a gene: 7. CDR3 sequence reads: CASSEALAGGLETQYF. CDR3 nucleotides: TGTGCCAGCAGTGAAGCGCTGGCGGGGGGGCTGGAGACCCAGTACTTC.

The chain employs TRBV7-6 and TRBJ1-2, with TRBD1 identical over 8 bases. From germline, CDR1 is SGHVS and CDR2 FNYEAQ. This CDR3 is built from 17 residues. Trimming at V came to 2 bases and at J to 0 bases, leaving 8 bases not matched to a gene. Here the CDR3 reads CASSLLLRGRANYGYTF. As DNA, the CDR3 is TGTGCCAGCAGCTTATTGCTCAGGGGGCGAGCTAACTATGGCTACACCTTC.

This rearrangement joins TRBV27 to TRBJ2-3; the D gene is possibly TRBD2 (6 bases). This CDR3 contains 14 residues. The germline V gene has CDR1 MNHEY and CDR2 SMNVEV (reference sequence). With 4 bases removed from V and 0 bases from J, the gap between germline ends came to 8 bases. The CDR3 nucleotides are TGTGCCAGCAGTTCGGGGGAGAGCACAGATACGCAGTATTTT. The encoded protein is CASSSGESTDTQYF.

This rearrangement joins TRBV15 to TRBJ2-1; 10 bases are a match to TRBD2. This CDR3 spans 17 amino acids. CDR1 and CDR2 (germline): LNHNV, YYDKDF (reference sequence). J lost 5 bases, V lost 2 bases, and 9 bases had no gene match. The CDR3 bases are TGTGCCACCAGCAGATCCGGGGCCCTAGCGGGGGACAATGAGCAGTTCTTC. It translates to CATSRSGALAGDNEQFF.